Listed below are T cell receptor beta chains from one sample, sequenced in a study of T cells in localized non-small cell lung cancer. This table comes from immunoSEQ multiplex PCR, and its TCRdb copy is limited to in-frame clones, with some not included. The sample records approximately 4,700 clones, around 92% being singletons. The material sequenced was peripheral blood, taken before any cancer treatment. These receptors all stem from a woman between 35 and 70 years old with stage I lung adenocarcinoma. Each CDR3 is given with its conserved first and last residue. D genes are given only for firm matches. Not every row has a clone size; where given, it reads once, few, many or a size class.

>TRBV7-9|NA|TRBJ2-7|once
CASSRLSSYEQYF
TGTGCCAGCAGCCGGTTGAGCTCCTACGAGCAGTACTTC
>TRBV6-6|TRBD2|TRBJ2-1|NA
CASSYDGRANNEQFF
TGTGCCAGCAGTTACGACGGGAGGGCCAATAATGAGCAGTTCTTC
>TRBV30|NA|TRBJ2-7|NA
CACTSDYEQYF
TGTGCCTGTACTAGTGATTACGAGCAGTACTTC
>TRBV7-2|NA|TRBJ1-3|NA
CASSHPGRVPGNTIYF
TGTGCCAGCAGCCACCCTGGCAGGGTCCCTGGAAACACCATATATTTT
>TRBV14|NA|TRBJ2-3|NA
CASSQENTQYF
TGTGCCAGCAGCCAAGAAAATACGCAGTATTTT
>TRBV5-1|TRBD1|TRBJ1-1|NA
CASSPGQMNTEAFF
TGCGCCAGCAGCCCGGGACAGATGAACACTGAAGCTTTCTTT
>TRBV6-6|NA|TRBJ2-7|NA
CASSYYPGSEQYF
TGTGCCAGCAGTTACTATCCCGGGTCCGAGCAGTACTTC
>TRBV30|NA|TRBJ1-2|once
CAWSPGPPGYTF
TGTGCCTGGAGTCCGGGGCCGCCCGGCTACACCTTC
>TRBV6-5|TRBD1|TRBJ1-2|NA
CASSYDRELYGYTF
TGTGCCAGCAGTTACGACAGGGAGCTCTATGGCTACACCTTC
>TRBV12-5|NA|TRBJ2-7|NA
CASGPGLGLLYEQYF
TGTGCTAGTGGTCCCGGCCTTGGACTGCTCTACGAGCAGTACTTC
>TRBV7-8|TRBD2|TRBJ2-1|NA
CASSLVPGLDNNEQFF
TGTGCCAGCAGCTTAGTACCGGGACTAGACAACAATGAGCAGTTCTTC
>TRBV19|TRBD2|TRBJ2-2|NA
CATSMGLAATNTGELFF
TGTGCCACCTCAATGGGACTAGCGGCGACGAACACCGGGGAGCTGTTTTTT
>TRBV28|NA|TRBJ2-7|few
CASRSLPGYEQYF
TGTGCCAGCAGGTCGCTACCTGGATACGAGCAGTACTTC
>TRBV18|TRBD1|TRBJ1-2|NA
CASSPRQGLNYGYTF
TGTGCCAGCTCACCCAGACAGGGTCTTAACTATGGCTACACCTTC